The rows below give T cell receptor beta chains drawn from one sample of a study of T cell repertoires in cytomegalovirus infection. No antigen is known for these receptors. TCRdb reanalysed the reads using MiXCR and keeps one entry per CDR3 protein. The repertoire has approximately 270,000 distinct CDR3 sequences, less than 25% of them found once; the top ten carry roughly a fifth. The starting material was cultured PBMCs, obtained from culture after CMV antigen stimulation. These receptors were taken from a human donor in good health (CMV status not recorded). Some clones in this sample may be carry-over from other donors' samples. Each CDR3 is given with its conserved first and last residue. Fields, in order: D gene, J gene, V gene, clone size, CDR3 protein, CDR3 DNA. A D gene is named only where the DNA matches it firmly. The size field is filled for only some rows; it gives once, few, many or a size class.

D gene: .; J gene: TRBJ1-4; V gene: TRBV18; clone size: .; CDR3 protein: CASSPYMGGEKLFF; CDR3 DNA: TGTGCCAGCTCACCCTACATGGGGGGTGAAAAACTGTTTTTT
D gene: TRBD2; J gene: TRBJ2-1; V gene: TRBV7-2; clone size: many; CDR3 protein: CASSLDTGTSGRAGEQFF; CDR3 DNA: TGTGCCAGCAGCCTCGACACCGGGACTAGCGGGAGGGCCGGGGAGCAGTTCTTC
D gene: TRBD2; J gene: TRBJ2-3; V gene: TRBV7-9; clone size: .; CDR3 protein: CASSSRKLAGGGTDTQYF; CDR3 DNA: TGTGCCAGCAGTTCCCGAAAACTAGCGGGAGGAGGCACAGATACGCAGTATTTT
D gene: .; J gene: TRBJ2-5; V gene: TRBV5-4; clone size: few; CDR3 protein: CASSLEAAGGETQYF; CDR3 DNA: TGTGCCAGCAGCTTAGAAGCGGCTGGGGGAGAGACCCAGTACTTC
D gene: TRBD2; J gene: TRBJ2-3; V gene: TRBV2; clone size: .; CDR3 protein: CASSASGRGADTQYF; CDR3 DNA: TGTGCCAGCAGTGCCAGCGGGAGGGGCGCAGATACGCAGTATTTT
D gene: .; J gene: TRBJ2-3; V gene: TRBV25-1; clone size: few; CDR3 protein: CASSDLRRTDTQYF; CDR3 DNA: TGTGCCAGCAGTGACTTAAGGAGAACAGATACGCAGTATTTT
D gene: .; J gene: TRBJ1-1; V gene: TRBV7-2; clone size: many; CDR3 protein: CASSTPLVGQNTEAFF; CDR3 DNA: TGTGCCAGCAGCACCCCCCTTGTGGGACAGAACACTGAAGCTTTCTTT
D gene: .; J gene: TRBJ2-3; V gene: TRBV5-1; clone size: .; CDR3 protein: CASSLQEGTDTQYF; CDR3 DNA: TGCGCCAGCAGCTTGCAAGAGGGCACAGATACGCAGTATTTT
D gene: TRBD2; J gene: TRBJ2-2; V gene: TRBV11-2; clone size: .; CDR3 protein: CASSIDLLAGVSTGELFF; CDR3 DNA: TGTGCCAGCAGCATCGACCTCCTAGCGGGAGTGAGCACCGGGGAGCTGTTTTTT
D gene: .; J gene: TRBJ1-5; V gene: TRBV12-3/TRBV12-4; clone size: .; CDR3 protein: CASSLPRVAQPQHF; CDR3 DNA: TGTGCCAGCAGTTTACCCAGGGTGGCTCAGCCCCAGCATTTT
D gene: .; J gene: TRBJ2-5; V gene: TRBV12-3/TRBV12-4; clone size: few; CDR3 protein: CASSIGLGRRETQYF; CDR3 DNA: TGTGCCAGCAGCATCGGGCTGGGTAGGAGAGAGACCCAGTACTTC
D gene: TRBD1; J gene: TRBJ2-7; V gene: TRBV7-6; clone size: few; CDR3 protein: CASSVLGQGGEQYF; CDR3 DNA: TGTGCCAGCAGCGTTCTGGGACAGGGTGGCGAGCAGTACTTC
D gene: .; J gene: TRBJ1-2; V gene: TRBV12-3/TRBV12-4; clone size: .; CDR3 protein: CASSLGGSRQYGYTF; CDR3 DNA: TGTGCCAGCAGTTTAGGAGGAAGCAGGCAATATGGCTACACCTTC
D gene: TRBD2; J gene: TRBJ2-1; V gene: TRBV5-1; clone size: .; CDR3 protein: CASSLSAGGIDEQFF; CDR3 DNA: TGCGCCAGCAGCTTGTCTGCGGGAGGGATTGATGAGCAGTTCTTC
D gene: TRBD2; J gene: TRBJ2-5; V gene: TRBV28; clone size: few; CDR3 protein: CASSFRRGVQETQYF; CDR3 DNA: TGTGCCAGCAGTTTTCGCCGGGGGGTCCAAGAGACCCAGTACTTC
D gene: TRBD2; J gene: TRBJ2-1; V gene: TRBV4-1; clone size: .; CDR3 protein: CASSQVFFSSGRPEQFF; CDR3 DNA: TGCGCCAGCAGCCAAGTTTTCTTTTCTAGCGGGAGACCCGAGCAGTTCTTC
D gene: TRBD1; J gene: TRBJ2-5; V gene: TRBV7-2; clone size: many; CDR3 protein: CASSQDRVETQYF; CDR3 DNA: TGTGCCAGCAGCCAGGACAGGGTAGAGACCCAGTACTTC
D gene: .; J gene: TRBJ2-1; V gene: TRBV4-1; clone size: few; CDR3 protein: CASSQPTFRENEQFF; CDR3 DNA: TGCGCCAGCAGCCAACCGACCTTTAGAGAGAATGAGCAGTTCTTC